Listed here is a single T cell receptor (beta chain). Germline CDR1 MNHNS, CDR2 SASEGT. The CDR3 is 13 residues long. V was pared by 6 bases and J by 2 bases, with 11 bases between. This sample stems from a study of T cells after somatic rescue of genetic block. The repertoire was sequenced with immunoSEQ multiplex PCR; TCRdb's copy has only in-frame clones and lacks some. The table has approximately 88,000 clones, just under 90% seen once. The chain uses TRBV6-1 and TRBJ2-7; possible D gene TRBD1, 5 bases. This receptor was taken from a woman between 18 and 30 years old. The material sequenced was peripheral blood mononuclear cells (PBMCs). CDR3 bases: TGTGCCAGCAGCTCGGGCAGGGCCTACGAGCAGTACTTC. The encoded protein is CASSSGRAYEQYF.